Listed here are 20 T cell receptor beta chains from one sample, sequenced in a study of identifying expanded T cells in peripheral blood. Only in-frame clones appear in the TCRdb table, and some are missing; sequencing was by immunoSEQ multiplex PCR. The table includes around 120,000 clones, 80% to 90% detected once. Sequenced: blood. The source of these receptors is a person between 18 and 70 years old in good health.

The chain has TRBV7-9 and TRBJ2-5; D remains ambiguous. The CDR3 totals 13 residues. CDR1 is SEHNR and CDR2 is FQNEAQ in the germline V gene (reference sequence). Trimming took 3 bases from V and 7 from J, leaving 12 bases between them. CDR3 loop: CASSFSTSGTQYF. The CDR3 DNA sequence: TGTGCCAGCAGCTTTTCTACATCCGGGACCCAGTACTTC.

The count of this clone is one. The chain recombines TRBV28 with TRBJ1-5; tentative D call: TRBD1 (5 bases). V lost 5 bases and J lost 3, with 23 bases in between. The germline V gene encodes CDR1 MDHEN and CDR2 SYDVKM. This CDR3 is built from 18 residues. The CDR3 loop reads CASSLQLGVDRANQPQHF. CDR3 nucleotides: TGTGCCAGCAGTCTGCAACTGGGAGTAGACAGAGCCAATCAGCCCCAGCATTTT.

Details on this clone: The junction departs from germline at one end; a sequencing error may be responsible. The chain couples TRBV5-5 to TRBJ2-7; weak D call: TRBD2 (7 bases). This CDR3 spans 14 amino acids. Germline V gene lookup returns CDR1 SGHKS and CDR2 YYEKEE (reference sequence). The CDR3 region has the DNA TGCGCCAGCAGCCCAGGGGACTACTCCTACGAGCAGTACTTC. It translates to CASSPGDYSYEQYF.

The CDR3 protein is CASNPAGYNEQFF. DNA for the CDR3: TGTGCCAGCAACCCCGCCGGATACAATGAGCAGTTCTTC. The gene calls are TRBV7-2 and TRBJ2-1; no definite D call. CDR3 length equals 13 residues. Trimming removed 7 bases from V and 4 bases from J, with 11 bases in between. CDR1 is SGHTA and CDR2 is FQGNSA in the germline V gene.

The J gene is TRBJ1-1, the V gene TRBV4-1; D uncertain. The CDR3 contains 18 residues. Trimming took 1 base from V and 0 from J, leaving 18 bases between them. Germline loops: CDR1 MGHRA, CDR2 YSYEKL. CDR3 residues: CASSQGVLARQMNTEAFF. CDR3 sequence (DNA): TGCGCCAGCAGCCAAGGCGTCCTGGCCCGGCAGATGAACACTGAAGCTTTCTTT.

The gene calls are TRBV7-2 and TRBJ2-7; TRBD2 might be the D (6 bases). The length of the CDR3 is 16 residues. Trimming pared 0 bases from V and 2 bases from J, leaving 14 bases between. Germline values: CDR1 SGHTA, CDR2 FQGNSA. The CDR3, as DNA: TGTGCCAGCAGCTTAGCGTTCGGGGGATCCACCTACGAGCAGTACTTC. Translated: CASSLAFGGSTYEQYF.

This chain connects TRBV6-5 to TRBJ2-5; 7 bases match TRBD1. Germline trimming cut 8 bases from V and 2 bases from J; bases unmatched to any gene: 8. The V gene's germline CDR1 is MNHEY and CDR2 SVGAGI. This CDR3 is 14 amino acids long. CDR3 sequence reads: CASCMTGKQETQYF. Here the CDR3 DNA reads TGTGCCAGCTGTATGACAGGGAAGCAAGAGACCCAGTACTTC.

This clone showed up just once. The rearrangement uses TRBV4-2 and TRBJ2-1; TRBD2 is a possible D gene (7 bases). Trimming stripped 0 bases from V and 5 bases from J, with 14 bases between. The germline gives CDR1 LGHNA, CDR2 YNFKEQ. This CDR3 has 16 amino acids. The chain's CDR3 is CASSQERGAVDNEQFF. DNA for the CDR3: TGTGCCAGCAGCCAAGAACGGGGGGCCGTCGACAATGAGCAGTTCTTC.

The V and J genes are TRBV15 and TRBJ2-1; 11 bases line up with TRBD1. The trim removed 5 bases at V and 6 bases at J, leaving 6 bases unmatched. This CDR3 comprises 15 residues. The germline CDR1 and CDR2 sequences are LNHNV and YYDKDF (reference sequence). CDR3 loop: CATSDRGQGGNEQFF. Written as DNA, the CDR3 is TGTGCCACCAGCGACCGGGGACAGGGGGGCAATGAGCAGTTCTTC.

The chain couples TRBV7-8 to TRBJ2-1; 9 bases are shared with TRBD2. From germline, CDR1 is SGHVS and CDR2 FQNEAQ. Trimming took 5 bases from V and 7 from J; bases not matched to a gene: 3. The CDR3 sequence is 13 residues long. CDR3: CASSHAGGNEQFF. For the CDR3, the DNA is TGTGCCAGCAGCCACGCGGGGGGGAATGAGCAGTTCTTC.

The J gene is TRBJ2-3, the V gene TRBV7-9, with D uncertain. The germline gives CDR1 SEHNR, CDR2 FQNEAQ (reference sequence). V was shortened by 7 bases and J by 7 bases, with 9 bases between the two germline ends. This CDR3 contains 11 residues. The CDR3 region has the DNA TGTGCCAGCACCCCCTCCTATACGCAGTATTTT. The encoded protein is CASTPSYTQYF.

V is TRBV9 and J is TRBJ2-3, with D possibly TRBD2 on 5 matching bases. This CDR3 region has 18 residues. CDR1 and CDR2 (germline): SGDLS, YYNGEE. V lost 3 bases, J lost 0 bases, and 20 bases lay in between. The CDR3 DNA follows: TGTGCCAGCAGCGCAAGAAAGATGGACTTCACTAGCACAGATACGCAGTATTTT. The encoded protein is CASSARKMDFTSTDTQYF.

This clone was detected only once. J is TRBJ1-3 and V is TRBV4-3; a possible D gene is TRBD1 (5 bases). The CDR3 length is 15 residues. The V gene's germline CDR1 is LGHNA and CDR2 YSLEER. Trimming took 5 bases from V and 0 from J, leaving 11 bases between them. In DNA form, the CDR3 reads TGCGCCAGCAGCGTTGGGGCAGGCTCTGGAAACACCATATATTTT. It translates to CASSVGAGSGNTIYF.

This chain links TRBV28 with TRBJ1-1; maybe TRBD1 (5 bases). CDR3 length: 14 amino acids. Trimming removed 1 base from V and 0 bases from J, with 6 bases in between. Per germline, CDR1 MDHEN and CDR2 SYDVKM. The CDR3 coding sequence is TGTGCCAGCAGTTTATCGGGGGTGAACACTGAAGCTTTCTTT. This translates into CASSLSGVNTEAFF.

As to this clone: At one end the junction does not follow the germline gene, possibly because of a read error. V is TRBV6-6 and J is TRBJ1-1; D is uncertain. CDR1 and CDR2 from the germline V gene are MNHNY and SVGAGI (reference sequence). The CDR3 is made up of 13 amino acids. The CDR3 is CAISDISRQEAFF. CDR3 DNA: TGTGCCATCAGTGATATATCCCGCCAGGAAGCTTTCTTT.

The chain combines TRBV7-2 with TRBJ2-3, with 7 bases identical to TRBD2. This CDR3 is built from 13 residues. The V gene end was trimmed by 2 bases and the J gene end by 10 bases; junction bases not matched to a gene: 6. Germline V gene data show CDR1 as SGHTA and CDR2 as FQGNSA. CDR3 loop: CASSLLGLGAQYF. The CDR3 DNA sequence: TGTGCCAGCAGCTTACTCGGACTAGGAGCGCAGTATTTT.

The V and J genes are TRBV28 and TRBJ1-4; tentative D call: TRBD1 (5 bases). Germline V gene lookup returns CDR1 MDHEN and CDR2 SYDVKM. The CDR3 is made up of 16 amino acids. V was shortened by 4 bases and J by 3 bases, with 15 bases between the two germline ends. CDR3 nucleotides: TGTGCCAGCAGTTCCCAGAGGGGTTCGGCTAATGAAAAACTGTTTTTT. This gives the protein CASSSQRGSANEKLFF.

The chain is built from TRBV9 and TRBJ1-1, with 9 bases fitting TRBD1. V gave up 3 bases and J gave up 4 bases; unmatched junction bases: 10. The CDR3 sequence is 16 residues long. Germline assignment: CDR1 SGDLS and CDR2 YYNGEE. The chain's CDR3 is CASSGRDRVGGTEAFF. CDR3 nucleotides: TGTGCCAGCAGCGGGCGGGACAGGGTCGGGGGCACTGAAGCTTTCTTT.

This rearrangement joins TRBV19 to TRBJ1-2; D not certain. CDR1 LNHDA and CDR2 SQIVND come from the germline V gene (reference sequence). The V end lost 2 bases, the J end lost 6 bases, and 7 bases lay between the germline ends. The CDR3 runs to 12 residues. The CDR3 coding sequence is TGTGCCAGTAGTATAATCGGAGATGGCTACACCTTC. This encodes CASSIIGDGYTF.

The V gene is TRBV13, the J gene TRBJ1-3; 9 nucleotides line up with TRBD1. V was pared by 5 bases and J by 6 bases, with 8 bases of the junction left unmatched. This CDR3 region has 15 residues. Germline CDR1 is PRHDT and CDR2 is FYEKMQ (reference sequence). The CDR3 sequence: CASSRRDRAENTIYF. The CDR3 DNA reads TGTGCCAGCAGCCGACGGGACAGGGCTGAAAACACCATATATTTT.